In its sample, the clone carrying this T cell receptor (beta chain) was seen many times. These data originate in a study of T cells in Graves' hyperthyroidism and ophthalmopathy. The CDR3 regions of TCR beta were amplified from RNA transcripts. The HTBI primer set served for first-round RT-PCR of the TCR CDR3. In TCRdb, the multiplex PCR reads were re-called with MiXCR into one record per CDR3 protein. This table has around 690,000 distinct CDR3 sequences, less than 25% appearing once. This CDR3 contains 13 residues. CDR1 and CDR2 (germline): SGHDT, YYEEEE. Trimming left V 0 bases short and J 8 bases short, with 11 bases between.

The sequence was collected from a man in his thirties or forties with Graves' ophthalmopathy. The rearrangement joins TRBV5-6 to TRBJ1-1; maybe TRBD1 (5 bases). Sequencing was done on a sample of blood. CDR3 in DNA: TGTGCCAGCAGCTTGGGGACCTCAGGGGAAGCTTTCTTT. It translates to CASSLGTSGEAFF.